The present TCR beta chain was sequenced within a study of CD8+ T cells in alopecia areata. Whole-study context: Administration of oral tofacitinib to treated patients was at 5 to 10 mg twice daily.

RNA extraction and reverse transcription yielded cDNA as sequencing template. Measured with immunoSEQ multiplex PCR; TCRdb has only the in-frame clones, and not every one. In the table there are more than 90,000 clones, roughly three fifths of which are singletons. Overall study results and limits: Normal skin's resident alphabeta T cells are also sequenced in scalp samples. With just one nonresponder, it is still uncertain whether baseline CD8+ expansion relates to response.

Turning to this clone: Its antigen is not identified.

With 2 bases removed from V and 7 bases from J, the gap between germline ends came to 14 bases. This CDR3 has 14 residues. Germline assignment: CDR1 MNHEY and CDR2 SMNVEV (reference sequence). Specified treatment: oral pan-JAK inhibitor, 5-10 mg twice daily. The sequencing used CD8+ T cells sorted from blood, collected at week 24, from a patient treated with tofacitinib. This receptor was obtained from a human donor with alopecia areata. V gene TRBV27 combines with J gene TRBJ1-1; maybe TRBD1 (5 bases). The DNA of the CDR3 is TGTGCCAGCAGTTTAGGCCTGGGGCAGCTTGAAGCTTTCTTT. Protein product: CASSLGLGQLEAFF.